The clone carrying this T cell receptor (beta chain) was observed a handful of times. The source of the sample is a study of spatial heterogeneity in lung cancer. V shed 8 bases, J shed 2 bases, and the junction held 5 bases outside the gene matches. Germline V gene data show CDR1 as WNHNN and CDR2 as SYGVQD (reference sequence). The CDR3 runs 13 residues. MiXCR, applied by TCRdb to the 5' RACE reads, yields one record per CDR3 protein. The sample contains 35,000 to 55,000 distinct CDR3 sequences, roughly 13% of which appear only once. This sample's time point: sample taken at primary tumor resection.

The clonotype originates from a male donor with early-stage non-small cell lung cancer. This specimen consisted of PBMCs, obtained at surgery. This rearrangement joins TRBV10-1 to TRBJ1-1; 7 nucleotides agree with TRBD1. For the CDR3, the DNA is TGCGCCAGCGGGGACAGTACCAACACTGAAGCTTTCTTT. As protein: CASGDSTNTEAFF.